These T cell receptor beta chains were read from a single sample in a study of blood T cells in healthy people across ages. TCRdb re-called the 5' RACE reads through MiXCR, storing one row per CDR3 protein. Counted here are 1.5 million to 2 million distinct CDR3 sequences, approximately 50% occurring once; the ten biggest clones make up 2.1%. What was sequenced was blood. The receptor source for this set is a middle-aged woman in good health. CDR3s include the opening cysteine and the closing phenylalanine or tryptophan. Each record gives: D gene, J gene, clone size, V gene, CDR3 protein, CDR3 DNA. The D gene is left open where the match is weak. Clone size is not always given. Where it is, it says once, few, many or a class for expanded clones.

>TRBD1|TRBJ2-4|.|TRBV28
CVSSPGGGVAKNIQYF
TGTGTCAGCAGTCCAGGGGGCGGGGTAGCCAAAAACATTCAGTACTTC
>.|TRBJ2-3|.|TRBV18
CASSPQDTPYF
TGCGCCAGCTCACCTCAAGATACGCCGTATTTT
>TRBD1|TRBJ1-5|.|TRBV10-3
CAISESGQYGEPQHF
TGTGCCATCAGTGAATCGGGACAGTATGGGGAGCCCCAGCATTTT
>.|TRBJ1-6|few|TRBV7-9
CASSLSKNNSPLHF
TGTGCCAGCAGCTTAAGCAAAAATAATTCACCCCTCCACTTT
>.|TRBJ1-2|.|TRBV18
CASSPPLKGEAWGYTF
TGTGCCAGCTCACCACCGCTCAAAGGGGAGGCGTGGGGCTACACCTTC
>TRBD1|TRBJ1-2|.|TRBV7-2
CASSFKNRDRLFANYGYTF
TGTGCCAGCAGCTTTAAGAACCGGGACAGACTCTTTGCTAACTATGGCTACACCTTC
>.|TRBJ2-6|.|TRBV28
CASNMPLGGQGNSGANVLTF
TGTGCCAGCAATATGCCGCTCGGAGGGCAGGGAAACTCTGGGGCCAACGTCCTGACTTTC
>TRBD2|TRBJ2-3|.|TRBV2
CAGSSRTSGRTDTQYF
TGTGCCGGAAGCAGTAGGACTAGCGGGCGCACAGATACGCAGTATTTT
>TRBD1|TRBJ1-5|.|TRBV7-2
CASSLVVGQFNQPQHF
TGTGCCAGCAGCTTAGTAGTGGGACAGTTCAATCAGCCCCAGCATTTT
>TRBD2|TRBJ2-5|few|TRBV27
CASSSRGSGVKTQYF
TGTGCCAGCAGTTCCCGGGGTAGCGGGGTTAAGACCCAGTACTTC
>.|TRBJ1-4|few|TRBV7-2
CASSLSRQGRKLFF
TGTGCCAGCAGCTTATCAAGGCAGGGAAGAAAACTGTTTTTT
>.|TRBJ1-2|.|TRBV20-1
CSAIHRLRDRRVYGYTF
TGCAGTGCTATACACAGGTTAAGGGACCGTCGCGTCTATGGCTACACCTTC
>TRBD1|TRBJ1-6|.|TRBV20-1
CSPGQGNSPLHF
TGCAGCCCGGGACAGGGGAATTCACCCCTCCACTTT